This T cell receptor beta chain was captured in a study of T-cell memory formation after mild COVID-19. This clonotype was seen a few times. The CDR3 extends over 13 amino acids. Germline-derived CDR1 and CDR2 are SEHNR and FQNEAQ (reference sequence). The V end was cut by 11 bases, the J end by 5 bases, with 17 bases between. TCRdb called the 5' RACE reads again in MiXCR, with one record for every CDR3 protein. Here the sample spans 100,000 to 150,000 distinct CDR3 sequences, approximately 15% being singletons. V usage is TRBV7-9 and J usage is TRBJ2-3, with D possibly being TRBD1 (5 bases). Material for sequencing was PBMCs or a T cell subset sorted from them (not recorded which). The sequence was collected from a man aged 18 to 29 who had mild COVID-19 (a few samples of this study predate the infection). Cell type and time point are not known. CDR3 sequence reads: CAQDPGLGDTQYF. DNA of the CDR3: TGTGCCCAAGATCCAGGGTTGGGAGATACGCAGTATTTT. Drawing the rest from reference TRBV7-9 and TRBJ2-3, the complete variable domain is DTGVSQNPRHKITKRGQNVTFRCDPISEHNRLYWYRQTLGQGPEFLTYFQNEAQLEKSRLLSDRFSAERPKGSFSTLEIQRTEQGDSAMYLCAQDPGLGDTQYFGPGTRLTVL.